Following are 20 T cell receptor beta chains from one sample sequenced in a study of cytomegalovirus exposure and HLA in healthy donors. This PCR relied on a set of 60 Vbeta primers and 13 Jbeta primers. The data were produced by immunoSEQ multiplex PCR, yet TCRdb's version contains in-frame clones alone and is incomplete. The table records about 180,000 clones, more than 65% of them present only once. The sample taken for sequencing was PBMCs. All receptors derive from a man aged 25-45 years in good health and CMV-seronegative.

The chain employs TRBV19 and TRBJ1-6; D is possibly TRBD1 (6 bases). V lost 6 bases and J 7 bases, leaving 13 bases between the germline ends. The germline gives CDR1 LNHDA, CDR2 SQIVND (reference sequence). The CDR3 extends over 14 amino acids. The DNA of the CDR3 is TGTGCCAGTAGAACGACAGGAACGAATTCACCCCTCCACTTT. This codes for CASRTTGTNSPLHF.

The chain recombines TRBV2 with TRBJ1-5, with D possibly being TRBD1 (5 bases). This CDR3 spans 12 amino acids. V was pared by 4 bases and J by 4 bases, with 5 bases between. CDR1 and CDR2 (germline): SNHLY, FYNNEI. CDR3 region: CASSAGNQPQHF. CDR3 coding DNA: TGTGCCAGCAGTGCAGGGAATCAGCCCCAGCATTTT.

The V and J genes are TRBV27 and TRBJ2-1; 9 bases agree with TRBD2. The CDR3 has 15 residues. V lost 2 bases to trimming and J lost 4 bases; unmatched junction nucleotides: 3. Germline V gene data show CDR1 as MNHEY and CDR2 as SMNVEV (reference sequence). CDR3 sequence (DNA): TGTGCCAGCAGTTTAAAAGCGGGGGGATACAATGAGCAGTTCTTC. It translates to CASSLKAGGYNEQFF.

J is TRBJ1-3 and V is TRBV6-5; possible D gene TRBD1, 5 bases. Germline V CDR1 and CDR2: MNHEY, SVGAGI. V lost 9 bases, J lost 3 bases, and 12 bases lay in between. The CDR3 loop spans 13 amino acids. CDR3 nucleotide sequence: TGTGCCAGTCGCCAGGGATTTGGAAACACCATATATTTT. Translated: CASRQGFGNTIYF.

This sequence joins TRBV9 and TRBJ2-5, with 9 bases fitting TRBD2. This CDR3 is 18 amino acids long. The V segment lost 0 bases and the J segment 1 base; nucleotides outside the gene matches: 10. Germline V gene sequence: CDR1 SGDLS, CDR2 YYNGEE. CDR3 sequence (DNA): TGTGCCAGCAGCGTAGAGGCGGGGGGGTTTGCTGGCCAAGAGACCCAGTACTTC. As protein: CASSVEAGGFAGQETQYF.

The chain is built from TRBV28 and TRBJ1-5, with TRBD1 as a possible D gene (5 bases). The V end was cut by 3 bases, the J end by 1 base, with 13 bases between. This CDR3 has 16 amino acids. In germline, CDR1 is MDHEN, CDR2 SYDVKM. The CDR3 reads CASSFRVVRSNQPQHF. The CDR3 DNA is TGTGCCAGCAGTTTCAGGGTTGTGAGGAGCAATCAGCCCCAGCATTTT.

There are a few counts of this clone. This sequence joins TRBV4-2 and TRBJ1-1, with D tentatively TRBD1 (5 bases). In germline, CDR1 is LGHNA, CDR2 YNFKEQ. The V and J ends lost 7 bases and 1 base respectively, with 7 bases between them. The CDR3 extends over 12 amino acids. The CDR3 here is CASTGQNTEAFF. The CDR3 DNA is TGTGCCAGCACCGGACAGAACACTGAAGCTTTCTTT.

This clone has only a few counts. V is TRBV19 and J is TRBJ1-5, with 7 bases matching TRBD1. Germline lookup yields CDR1 LNHDA and CDR2 SQIVND (reference sequence). V lost 2 bases, J lost 4 bases, and 11 bases stayed unmatched. The CDR3 contains 17 residues. The CDR3 DNA reads as TGTGCCAGTAGTATATCGCCGGACAGGAATCTTAATCAGCCCCAGCATTTT. Translating gives CASSISPDRNLNQPQHF.

The rearrangement uses TRBV5-6 and TRBJ1-5; D gene uncertain. This CDR3 has 13 amino acids. In germline, CDR1 is SGHDT, CDR2 YYEEEE. V gave up 5 bases and J gave up 7 bases, with 13 bases separating them. The CDR3 coding sequence is TGTGCCAGCAGTACCCGATGGGCGCAGCCCCAGCATTTT. This translates into CASSTRWAQPQHF.

The chain recombines TRBV7-2 with TRBJ2-1, with D possibly being TRBD2 (5 bases). The CDR3 extends over 17 amino acids. Trimming left V 1 base short and J 2 bases short, with 15 bases between. CDR1 is SGHTA and CDR2 is FQGNSA in the germline V gene. CDR3 nucleotides: TGTGCCAGCAGCTTAGTATCGGGTAGCGTTCCCTACAATGAGCAGTTCTTC. The encoded protein is CASSLVSGSVPYNEQFF.

This chain uses TRBV16 with TRBJ1-2; D is unresolved. The V end lost 4 bases, the J end lost 3 bases, and 12 bases lay between the germline ends. The CDR3 has 14 residues. CDR1 and CDR2 (germline): KGHSY, FQNENV. CDR3 in amino acids: CASSLQVADYGYTF. As DNA, the CDR3 is TGTGCCAGCAGCCTTCAGGTCGCAGACTATGGCTACACCTTC.

The V and J genes are TRBV30 and TRBJ1-1, with TRBD1 identical over 8 bases. CDR1 and CDR2 (germline): GTSNPN, SVGIG (reference sequence). With 2 bases clipped from V and 5 bases from J, the junction kept 4 bases outside the gene matches. The CDR3 has 13 residues. The CDR3 region has the DNA TGTGCCTGGAGTCCTGACAGGGGAACTGAAGCTTTCTTT. It translates to CAWSPDRGTEAFF.

The chain carries TRBV5-1 and TRBJ2-7, with TRBD1 identical over 7 bases. The V gene's germline CDR1 is SGHRS and CDR2 YFSETQ. This CDR3 is built from 14 residues. With 3 bases clipped from V and 1 base from J, the junction kept 4 bases outside the gene matches. The CDR3 loop is CASSSGQESYEQYF. In DNA form, the CDR3 reads TGCGCCAGCAGCTCAGGACAGGAGTCCTACGAGCAGTACTTC.

V usage is TRBV9 and J usage is TRBJ2-3; TRBD1 matches at 10 bases. Germline loops: CDR1 SGDLS, CDR2 YYNGEE. V dropped 0 bases and J dropped 0; count of bases not matched to a gene: 7. The CDR3 has 18 residues. DNA for the CDR3: TGTGCCAGCAGCGTAGGGCGGACAGGGGGTTTTAGCACAGATACGCAGTATTTT. Translating it yields CASSVGRTGGFSTDTQYF.

This clone was seen only once. V gene TRBV10-3 combines with J gene TRBJ2-5; 8 bases align to TRBD1. The CDR3 has 13 amino acids. V shed 7 bases, J shed 1 base, and the junction held 2 bases outside the gene matches. In germline, CDR1 is ENHRY, CDR2 SYGVKD. CDR3 sequence (DNA): TGTGCCATCAAAACAGGGGGCCAAGAGACCCAGTACTTC. Amino acid sequence: CAIKTGGQETQYF.

The chain carries TRBV19 and TRBJ2-3; 8 bases are shared with TRBD1. The V gene end was trimmed by 7 bases and the J gene end by 2 bases; junction bases not matched to a gene: 8. The germline CDR1 and CDR2 sequences are LNHDA and SQIVND (reference sequence). The CDR3 spans 15 residues. CDR3 amino acids: CASTTGTGHTDTQYF. CDR3 bases: TGTGCCAGTACCACGGGGACAGGACACACAGATACGCAGTATTTT.

This clone was counted a few times. This chain uses TRBV5-1 with TRBJ2-2; 8 nucleotides agree with TRBD1. Germline-derived CDR1 and CDR2 are SGHRS and YFSETQ. The CDR3 runs 16 residues. Losses at the gene ends were 4 bases for V and 6 bases for J; bases not matched to a gene: 11. This CDR3 reads CASSPGQGGFAGELFF. The CDR3 DNA reads as TGCGCCAGCAGCCCTGGACAGGGAGGATTCGCCGGGGAGCTGTTTTTT.

V is TRBV25-1 and J is TRBJ2-3; possible D gene TRBD2, 6 bases. V was clipped by 4 bases and J by 3 bases, with 17 bases between them. This CDR3 has 16 residues. CDR1 is MGHDK and CDR2 is SYGVNS in the germline V gene. The CDR3 sequence is CASSAFTGAGTDTQYF. For the CDR3, the DNA is TGTGCCAGCAGTGCTTTCACGGGAGCAGGAACAGATACGCAGTATTTT.

The rearrangement uses TRBV28 and TRBJ1-6; 8 bases line up with TRBD1. V gave up 3 bases and J gave up 6 bases; unmatched junction bases: 7. CDR1 and CDR2 (germline): MDHEN, SYDVKM. The CDR3 contains 16 residues. CDR3 in DNA: TGTGCCAGCAGTTTTGTAGGGACAGGCATTAATTCACCCCTCCACTTT. This sequence encodes CASSFVGTGINSPLHF.

Only one count was recorded for this clone. The chain links TRBV19 to TRBJ1-3; D possibly corresponds to TRBD1 (6 bases). The germline V and J ends were trimmed by 2 bases and 4 bases, with 12 bases remaining between them. Germline CDR1 LNHDA, CDR2 SQIVND (reference sequence). The CDR3 runs to 15 residues. CDR3 coding DNA: TGTGCCAGTAGTATACTGGCACAGGGAGGAAACACCATATATTTT. This sequence encodes CASSILAQGGNTIYF. The variable domain in full, completed from reference TRBV19 and TRBJ1-3, reads DGGITQSPKYLFRKEGQNVTLSCEQNLNHDAMYWYRQDPGQGLRLIYYSQIVNDFQKGDIAEGYSVSREKKESFPLTVTSAQKNPTAFYLCASSILAQGGNTIYFGEGSWLTVV.